This T cell receptor beta chain was retrieved from a study of T cells after yellow fever vaccination. About the study: For low cell numbers, libraries were made with SMART-Seq v4 Ultra Low Input. Study-level findings and limits: Clonotype sharing between CD4 and CD8 compartments was small. The study found a weaker secondary response that peaked faster, day 5 versus 15.

This clonotype was observed many times. Its antigen is not known. V gave up 2 bases and J gave up 6 bases; unmatched junction bases: 24. Germline lookup yields CDR1 MNHEY and CDR2 SVGEGT. This CDR3 region has 20 residues. TCR cDNA was made by 5'RACE template switching, adding a universal primer site and UMIs. TCRdb used MiXCR to reprocess the 5' RACE reads, holding one entry per CDR3 protein. This table holds 150,000 to 200,000 distinct CDR3 sequences, roughly 6.2% found once. This clonotype was sampled from a man between 18 and 29 years old who received the YFV17D yellow fever vaccine. The sequences come from CD4+ T cells sorted from PBMCs, collected on the day of the first yellow fever vaccination. The chain has TRBV6-2 or TRBV6-3 and TRBJ1-2; TRBD1 matches 7 bases. CDR3 loop: CASSYRREGPGGQEWDGYTF. DNA of the CDR3: TGTGCCAGCAGTTACCGACGAGAGGGACCGGGAGGACAGGAATGGGATGGCTACACCTTC.